This TCR beta chain was profiled in a study of blood T cell repertoires in COVID-19. As for the study in general: Both acute and convalescent COVID-19 samples were obtained from the United States, Italy and Spain. From T cells, B-cell-depleted T cells, or PBMCs came the material, which was cDNA or gDNA.

Germline CDR1 reads SGHAT; CDR2 reads FQNNGV. Unmatched junction bases numbered 4, after V lost 4 bases and J lost 4 bases. The CDR3 covers 15 residues. How the authors handled the data: Quantification of nucleated cells was approximated via reference gene primer amplification. Method: immunoSEQ multiplex PCR; TCRdb's copy keeps in-frame clones and lacks some. The DNA gave D and trimming, while V, J and clone size come from that table. This table has some 200,000 clones, around four fifths appearing once. The clonotype was recovered from a woman aged 60 to 75 who had recovered from COVID-19. What was sequenced was peripheral blood. The V and J genes are TRBV11-2 and TRBJ2-6, with 7 bases identical to TRBD1. CDR3 in DNA: TGTGCCAGCAGCTCCCCGGGACAGGGGGCCAACGTCCTGACTTTC. This codes for CASSSPGQGANVLTF.